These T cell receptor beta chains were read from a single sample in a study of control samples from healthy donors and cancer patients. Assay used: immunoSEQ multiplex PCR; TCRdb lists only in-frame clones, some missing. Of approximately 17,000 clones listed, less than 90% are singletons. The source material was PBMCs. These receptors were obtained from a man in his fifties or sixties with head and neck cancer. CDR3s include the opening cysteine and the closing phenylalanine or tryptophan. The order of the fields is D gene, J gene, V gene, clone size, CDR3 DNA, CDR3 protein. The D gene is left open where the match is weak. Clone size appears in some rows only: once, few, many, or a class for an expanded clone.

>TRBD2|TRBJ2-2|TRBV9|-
TGTGCCAGCAGCGTAGCTAAGGGTAGCGGGGGGACCGGGGAGCTGTTTTTT
CASSVAKGSGGTGELFF
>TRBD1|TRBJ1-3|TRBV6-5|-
TGTGCCAGCGGCACAGGGGGAAGTTCGGGAAACACCATATATTTT
CASGTGGSSGNTIYF
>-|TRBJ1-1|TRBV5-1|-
TGCGCCAGCAGCTATCAGGGGATGAACACTGAAGCTTTCTTT
CASSYQGMNTEAFF
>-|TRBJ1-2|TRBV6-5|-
TGTGCCAGCATGGTAGACGGAGGAAGGCTATATGGCTACACCTTC
CASMVDGGRLYGYTF
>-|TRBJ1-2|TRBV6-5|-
TGTGCCAGTAGCACCCATCTGGGGGACTATGGCTACACCTTC
CASSTHLGDYGYTF
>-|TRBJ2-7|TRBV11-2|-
TGTGCCAGCAGCCCCTCTGGACGGGGGTACTACGAGCAGTACTTC
CASSPSGRGYYEQYF
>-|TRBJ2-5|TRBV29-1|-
TGCAGCGTTGGCAGGGGTTGGCAAGAGACCCAGTACTTC
CSVGRGWQETQYF
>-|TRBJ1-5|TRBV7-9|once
TGTGCCAGCAGCTTAGCAGGGGTGGGAAATCAGCCCCAGCATTTT
CASSLAGVGNQPQHF
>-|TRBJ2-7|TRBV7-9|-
TGTGCCAGCAGCTTAGCTCCGCTCTACGAGCAGTACTTC
CASSLAPLYEQYF
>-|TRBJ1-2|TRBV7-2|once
TGTGCCAGCAGCTTCTCTAGGGGCGCGGGGGGCTACACCTTC
CASSFSRGAGGYTF
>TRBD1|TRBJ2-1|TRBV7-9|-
TGTGCCAGCAGCTACGACAGGGACAGTGAGCAGTTCTTC
CASSYDRDSEQFF
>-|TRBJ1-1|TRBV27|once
TGTGCCAGCAGTCCTCTTGACCGGGCCCTGGGGACTGAAGCTTTCTTT
CASSPLDRALGTEAFF
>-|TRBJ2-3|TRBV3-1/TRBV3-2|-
TGTGCCAGCAGCCAACGGCGAGGGAACGCAGATACGCAGTATTTT
CASSQRRGNADTQYF
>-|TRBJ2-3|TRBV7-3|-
TGTGCCAGCAGCCCAGGTGGGGGGGATACGCAGTATTTT
CASSPGGGDTQYF
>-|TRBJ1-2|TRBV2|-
TGTGCCAGCAGTGAAGTAACACAAGGCTACACCTTC
CASSEVTQGYTF
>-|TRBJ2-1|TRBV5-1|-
TGCGCCAGCAGTCTTGCGAATGAGCAGTTCTTC
CASSLANEQFF
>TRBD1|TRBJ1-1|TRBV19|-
TGTGCCAGTAGTTGGACAGGGGGCACTGAAGCTTTCTTT
CASSWTGGTEAFF
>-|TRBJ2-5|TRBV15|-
TGTGCCACCAGCAGAGATTCAGGGGCGGAGACCCAGTACTTC
CATSRDSGAETQYF
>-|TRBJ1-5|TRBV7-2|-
TGTGCCAGCAGCGCGCCTCTTAGCAATCAGCCCCAGCATTTT
CASSAPLSNQPQHF
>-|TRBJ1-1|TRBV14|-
TGTGCCAGCAGCCCCCTCCTAGGGGGCACTGAAGCTTTCTTT
CASSPLLGGTEAFF
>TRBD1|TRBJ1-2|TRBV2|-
TGTGCCAGCAGTGGAACAGGGGACTACTATGGCTACACCTTC
CASSGTGDYYGYTF
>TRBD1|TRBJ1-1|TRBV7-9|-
TGTGCCAGCAGCGTCGGACAGGGGGGTATAACTGAAGCTTTCTTT
CASSVGQGGITEAFF
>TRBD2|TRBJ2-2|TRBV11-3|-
TGTGCCAGCAGCTTTACTAGCGGGGGGCCCGGGGAGCTGTTTTTT
CASSFTSGGPGELFF
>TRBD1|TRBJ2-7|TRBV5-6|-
TGTGCCAGCAGCTTGTTAGGACAGGGGGCGCGACACGAGCAGTACTTC
CASSLLGQGARHEQYF
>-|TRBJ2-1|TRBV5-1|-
TGCGCCAGCAGCTTGGGTCGTTCCTACAATGAGCAGTTCTTC
CASSLGRSYNEQFF
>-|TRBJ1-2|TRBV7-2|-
TGTGCCAGCAGCTTAACCTCCACAGCCGCTAACTATGGCTACACCTTC
CASSLTSTAANYGYTF
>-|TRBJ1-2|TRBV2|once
TGTGCCAGCAATGGGGGGCCGGGCAACTATGGCTACACCTTC
CASNGGPGNYGYTF
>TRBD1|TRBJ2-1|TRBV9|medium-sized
TGTGCCAGCAGCCCAGTCAGGGGGCCCGGCAATGAGCAGTTCTTC
CASSPVRGPGNEQFF
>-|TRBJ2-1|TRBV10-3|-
TGTGCCATCAGTGAGTCGTCGGGGGGCACTGGCTCCTACAATGAGCAGTTCTTC
CAISESSGGTGSYNEQFF
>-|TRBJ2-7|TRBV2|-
TGTGCCAGCAGTGATGGGAGCTCCTACGAGCAGTACTTC
CASSDGSSYEQYF
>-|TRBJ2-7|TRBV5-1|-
TGCGCCAGCAAATATGGGGGTCCAGGGGAGCAGTACTTC
CASKYGGPGEQYF
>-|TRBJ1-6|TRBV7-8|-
TGTGCCAGCAGCTCCCGCCCCCCTACAGGGAGTAATTCACCCCTCCACTTT
CASSSRPPTGSNSPLHF
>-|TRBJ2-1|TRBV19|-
TGTGCCAGTAGTGGAGGGGGATTGTACAATGAGCAGTTCTTC
CASSGGGLYNEQFF
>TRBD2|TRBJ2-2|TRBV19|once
TGTGCCAGTAGTCTTAAAACTCGGCTAGCGGGGGGTAAGGCGAACACCGGGGAGCTGTTTTTT
CASSLKTRLAGGKANTGELFF
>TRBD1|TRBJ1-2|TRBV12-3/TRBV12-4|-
TGTGCCAGCAGCCCAGGGGGCAACTATGGCTACACCTTC
CASSPGGNYGYTF
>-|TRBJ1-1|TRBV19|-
TGTGCCAGTAGTATAGGCACCCCCGGTTGGAGCCCCGAAGCTTTCTTT
CASSIGTPGWSPEAFF
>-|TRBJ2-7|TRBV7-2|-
TGTGCCAGCAGCCTCTCGAAGGACCTTTACGAGCAGTACTTC
CASSLSKDLYEQYF
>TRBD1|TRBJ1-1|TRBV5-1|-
TGCGCCAGCAGCCGGAGGACAGGGGGCGCGGGGAACACTGAAGCTTTCTTT
CASSRRTGGAGNTEAFF
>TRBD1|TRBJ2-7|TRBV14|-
TGTGCCAGCAGCCAAGGGGACAGCTCCTACGAGCAGTACTTC
CASSQGDSSYEQYF
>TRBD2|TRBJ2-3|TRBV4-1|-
TGCGCCAGCAGCCAATCCTATAGCGGGGGAGGAGATACGCAGTATTTT
CASSQSYSGGGDTQYF
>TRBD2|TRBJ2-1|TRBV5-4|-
TGTGCCAGCAGCCCCGCGGGGGGGCCTTTCAATGAGCAGTTCTTC
CASSPAGGPFNEQFF
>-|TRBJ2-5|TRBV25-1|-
TGTGCCAGCAGTGAATTATCAGGGACCCAAGAGACCCAGTACTTC
CASSELSGTQETQYF
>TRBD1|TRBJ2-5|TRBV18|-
TGTGCCAGCTCACTTGGACAGGGGCTGGAGACCCAGTACTTC
CASSLGQGLETQYF
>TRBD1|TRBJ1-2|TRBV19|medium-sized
TGTGCCAGTAGTCTGGAAACAGGGGTATCAGGGTATGGCTACACCTTC
CASSLETGVSGYGYTF
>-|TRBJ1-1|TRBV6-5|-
TGTGCCAGCAGTTGGGCCGGGACCCTGAACACTGAAGCTTTCTTT
CASSWAGTLNTEAFF
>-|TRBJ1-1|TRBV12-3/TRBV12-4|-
TGTGCCAGCATTATACAGGGAATCACTGAAGCTTTCTTT
CASIIQGITEAFF
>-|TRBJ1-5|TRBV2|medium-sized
TGTGCCAGCAGTGAAAATTATAGCAATCAGCCCCAGCATTTT
CASSENYSNQPQHF
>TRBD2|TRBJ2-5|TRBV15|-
TGTGCCACCAGCAGATGGACTAGCGGGGCGGAGACCCAGTACTTC
CATSRWTSGAETQYF
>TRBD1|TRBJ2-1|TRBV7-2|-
TGTGCCAGCAGCCTAGGGACAGGGAATGAGCAGTTCTTC
CASSLGTGNEQFF
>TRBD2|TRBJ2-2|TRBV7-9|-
TGTGCCAGCAGCGGACTAGCGGGGGGGCGCAGCACCGGGGAGCTGTTTTTT
CASSGLAGGRSTGELFF
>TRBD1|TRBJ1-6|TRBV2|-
TGTGCCAGCGGGCCTCGGACAGGGAATAATTCACCCCTCCACTTT
CASGPRTGNNSPLHF
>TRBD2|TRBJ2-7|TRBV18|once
TGTGCCAGCTCACCCCCGGGACTAACCTACGAGCAGTACTTC
CASSPPGLTYEQYF
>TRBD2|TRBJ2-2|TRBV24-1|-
TGTGCCACCAGTGCCCCGACTAGCGGGGGCCCGAACACCGGGGAGCTGTTTTTT
CATSAPTSGGPNTGELFF